This T cell receptor beta chain was sequenced in a study of T cells in Graves' hyperthyroidism and ophthalmopathy. The ends lost 5 bases at V and 0 bases at J; junction bases unmatched: 3. This CDR3 has 15 residues. CDR1 is KGHSH and CDR2 is LQKENI in the germline V gene. From RNA transcripts, TCR beta CDR3 regions were amplified. The HTBI primer set drove a first-round RT-PCR of the TCR CDR3. A single record per CDR3 protein comes from TCRdb applying MiXCR to the multiplex PCR reads. In the table there are 550,000 to 800,000 distinct CDR3 sequences, 15% to 20% of which are singletons. This clonotype turned up a few times.

This chain joins TRBV18 and TRBJ2-1; 8 bases are shared with TRBD2. The TCR was taken from a man aged 50 or older with Graves' hyperthyroidism. The sample comprised blood. CDR3 loop: CASSTLAGSYNEQFF. DNA of the CDR3: TGTGCCAGCTCAACTCTAGCGGGCTCCTACAATGAGCAGTTCTTC.